This entry lists 4 T cell receptor beta chains sequenced from one sample in a study of blood T cell repertoires in COVID-19. Profiling relied on immunoSEQ multiplex PCR, and the TCRdb table lists in-frame clones only, not all of them. The sample holds 50,000 to 55,000 clones, over 75% seen once. Sequencing input: peripheral blood. These TCRs come from a human donor with active COVID-19. The donor label of this sample is uncertain.

This clone was counted between two and nine times. The chain carries TRBV4-1 and TRBJ2-3; TRBD1 is a possible D gene (5 bases). V was shortened by 0 bases and J by 8 bases, with 12 bases between the two germline ends. The CDR3 covers 14 residues. CDR1 is MGHRA and CDR2 is YSYEKL in the germline V gene. The CDR3: CASSQDRQGGTQYF. For the CDR3, the DNA is TGCGCCAGCAGCCAAGATCGCCAGGGTGGTACGCAGTATTTT.

CDR3 amino acids: CASSTSGEQETQYF. The CDR3 DNA is TGTGCCAGCAGCACTAGCGGCGAACAAGAGACCCAGTACTTC. The V and J genes are TRBV6-5 and TRBJ2-5; the match to TRBD2 covers 8 bases. With 6 bases clipped from V and 2 bases from J, the junction kept 5 bases outside the gene matches. The CDR3 runs 14 residues. Germline V gene sequence: CDR1 MNHEY, CDR2 SVGAGI.

The J gene is TRBJ2-1, the V gene TRBV19; 7 bases agree with TRBD1. The germline gives CDR1 LNHDA, CDR2 SQIVND (reference sequence). V trimming: 6 bases; J trimming: 6 bases; junction bases outside the gene matches: 11. This CDR3 spans 15 amino acids. Here the CDR3 reads CASRQQGTFLNEQFF. In DNA form, the CDR3 reads TGTGCCAGTAGGCAACAGGGGACCTTCCTCAATGAGCAGTTCTTC.

This chain uses TRBV29-1 with TRBJ2-7; D might be TRBD1 (5 bases). The CDR3 is made up of 12 amino acids. The germline V and J ends were trimmed by 6 bases and 7 bases, with 16 bases remaining between them. The germline gives CDR1 SQVTM, CDR2 ANQGSEA. The CDR3 nucleotides read TGCAGCGTGAGACAGTCAGGGTGGGAGCAGTACTTC. Translating it yields CSVRQSGWEQYF.